Given below is one T cell receptor beta chain in context. Its antigen is currently unknown. The study reverse transcribed the entire isolated RNA, so it sequenced expressed TCRB transcripts. Clones were read by immunoSEQ multiplex PCR, and TCRdb kept only the in-frame ones, dropping some. This sample carries 600,000 to 750,000 clones, around 12% of them seen once, and the ten largest clones take 0.095% to 0.15%. This sample is part of a study of beta chain features in type 1 diabetes. The CDR3 totals 15 residues. The V and J ends lost 3 bases and 2 bases, in that order; junction bases with no gene match: 6. CDR1 is SGHNT and CDR2 is YYREEE in the germline V gene (reference sequence). Overall study results and limits: For Type 1 diabetes patients, all four CD4+ subsets carried TCRB CDR3s that were moderately but significantly shorter.

The receptor was isolated from a man aged 25-40 years with type 1 diabetes. The sequencing sample was made of naive CD4+ T cells from blood. The rearrangement joins TRBV5-4 to TRBJ2-7, with 9 nucleotides matching TRBD1. The CDR3 DNA is TGTGCCAGCAGCTCTACCCGGGACAGGGCCTACGAGCAGTACTTC. It translates to CASSSTRDRAYEQYF.